The rows below give T cell receptor beta chains drawn from one sample of a study of OX40 agonist ivuxolimab in advanced cancers. The repertoire was sequenced with immunoSEQ multiplex PCR; TCRdb's copy has only in-frame clones and lacks some. The sample lists about 48,000 clones, around nine tenths occurring once. Sequenced material: CD4+ or CD8+ T cells sorted from blood, taken in a trial of the OX40 agonist ivuxolimab. The source of these receptors is an adult with an advanced solid tumor such as melanoma, head and neck, liver or kidney cancer. Each CDR3 is given with its conserved first and last residue. Fields, in order: D gene, V gene, J gene, clone size, CDR3 protein, CDR3 DNA. D genes are given only for firm matches. Not all rows give a size; the values are once, few, many and, for expanded clones, a class.

d_call: NA; v_call: TRBV9; j_call: TRBJ2-7; clone_size: NA; cdr3_aa: CASSVGPFSYEQYF; cdr3_nt: TGTGCCAGCAGCGTAGGGCCCTTTTCCTACGAGCAGTACTTC
d_call: NA; v_call: TRBV9; j_call: TRBJ2-1; clone_size: NA; cdr3_aa: CASSAMGDSYNEQFF; cdr3_nt: TGTGCCAGCAGTGCAATGGGGGACTCCTACAATGAGCAGTTCTTC
d_call: NA; v_call: TRBV4-1; j_call: TRBJ2-3; clone_size: NA; cdr3_aa: CASSQVTDSFTDTQYF; cdr3_nt: TGCGCCAGCAGCCAAGTTACGGACAGCTTCACAGATACGCAGTATTTT
d_call: NA; v_call: TRBV13; j_call: TRBJ2-2; clone_size: NA; cdr3_aa: CASSLVGMAGELFF; cdr3_nt: TGTGCCAGCAGCTTAGTGGGGATGGCCGGGGAGCTGTTTTTT
d_call: TRBD1; v_call: TRBV11-2; j_call: TRBJ1-6; clone_size: NA; cdr3_aa: CASSLGPKGAMNNSPLHF; cdr3_nt: TGTGCCAGCAGCTTAGGTCCAAAGGGGGCTATGAATAATTCACCCCTCCACTTT
d_call: NA; v_call: TRBV5-6; j_call: TRBJ2-7; clone_size: once; cdr3_aa: CASSPDTFSYEQYF; cdr3_nt: TGTGCCAGCAGCCCCGACACCTTCTCCTACGAGCAGTACTTC
d_call: NA; v_call: TRBV5-1; j_call: TRBJ2-3; clone_size: NA; cdr3_aa: CASSQTDTQYF; cdr3_nt: TGCGCCAGCAGCCAGACAGATACGCAGTATTTT
d_call: NA; v_call: TRBV27; j_call: TRBJ2-5; clone_size: NA; cdr3_aa: CASSLRGSGGETQYF; cdr3_nt: TGTGCCAGCAGTTTACGCGGCAGCGGAGGGGAGACCCAGTACTTC
d_call: NA; v_call: TRBV4-2; j_call: TRBJ2-2; clone_size: NA; cdr3_aa: CASSQDIMNTGELFF; cdr3_nt: TGTGCCAGCAGCCAAGATATCATGAACACCGGGGAGCTGTTTTTT
d_call: NA; v_call: TRBV9; j_call: TRBJ1-1; clone_size: NA; cdr3_aa: CASSVDSGVSEAFF; cdr3_nt: TGTGCCAGCAGCGTAGATTCAGGTGTCTCTGAAGCTTTCTTT
d_call: TRBD2; v_call: TRBV27; j_call: TRBJ2-7; clone_size: NA; cdr3_aa: CASSFRGDYEQYF; cdr3_nt: TGTGCCAGCAGTTTCCGGGGGGACTACGAGCAGTACTTC
d_call: TRBD2; v_call: TRBV2; j_call: TRBJ2-3; clone_size: NA; cdr3_aa: CASSEDAGGPFDTQYF; cdr3_nt: TGTGCCAGCAGTGAAGATGCGGGGGGGCCGTTTGATACGCAGTATTTT
d_call: NA; v_call: TRBV28; j_call: TRBJ1-3; clone_size: NA; cdr3_aa: CASSLEPGDGNTIYF; cdr3_nt: TGTGCCAGCAGTTTAGAGCCAGGGGACGGAAACACCATATATTTT
d_call: TRBD2; v_call: TRBV11-2; j_call: TRBJ2-3; clone_size: NA; cdr3_aa: CASSLPWLAGGTDTQYF; cdr3_nt: TGTGCCAGCAGCTTGCCCTGGCTAGCGGGGGGAACAGATACGCAGTATTTT
d_call: TRBD2; v_call: TRBV7-2; j_call: TRBJ2-7; clone_size: NA; cdr3_aa: CASSHYGTSGGPGDEQYF; cdr3_nt: TGTGCCAGCAGCCATTATGGGACTAGCGGGGGTCCCGGGGACGAGCAGTACTTC
d_call: NA; v_call: TRBV4-1; j_call: TRBJ1-4; clone_size: NA; cdr3_aa: CASSQEGANEKLFF; cdr3_nt: TGCGCCAGCAGCCAAGAGGGCGCAAATGAAAAACTGTTTTTT
d_call: NA; v_call: TRBV7-8; j_call: TRBJ1-1; clone_size: few; cdr3_aa: CASSLSNTEAFF; cdr3_nt: TGTGCCAGCAGCTTGTCGAACACTGAAGCTTTCTTT